A selection of T cell receptor beta chains follows, all from one sample in a study of T cells after yellow fever vaccination. TCRdb used MiXCR to reprocess the 5' RACE reads, holding one entry per CDR3 protein. The sample records around 530,000 distinct CDR3 sequences, about 17% being singletons. The material sequenced was PBMCs, taken about 5 days after the first yellow fever vaccination. Receptor source: a young man who received the YFV17D yellow fever vaccine. CDR3s include the opening cysteine and the closing phenylalanine or tryptophan. Each record gives: clone size, J gene, V gene, D gene, CDR3 DNA, CDR3 protein. A D gene is named only where the DNA matches it firmly. Part of the rows lack a size; the others show once, few, many or a class for expanded clones.

size: -; J: TRBJ2-7; V: TRBV7-9; D: TRBD1; DNA: TGTGCCAGCAGCTTGACCTCCGGGACAGACAATCCTAGAGAGCAGTACTTC; CDR3: CASSLTSGTDNPREQYF
size: -; J: TRBJ2-4; V: TRBV5-6; D: -; DNA: TGTGCCAGCAGCGGAGAACCTACAGGAGCCAAAAACATTCAGTACTTC; CDR3: CASSGEPTGAKNIQYF
size: few; J: TRBJ2-2; V: TRBV11-1; D: TRBD2; DNA: TGTGCCAGCAGCCCACCTGTGCGGGGGGGCCGTGACACCGGGGAGCTGTTTTTT; CDR3: CASSPPVRGGRDTGELFF
size: -; J: TRBJ2-3; V: TRBV20-1; D: TRBD2; DNA: TGCAGTGCTAGACCTCTCCGCCGACTAGCGATAGATACGCAGTATTTT; CDR3: CSARPLRRLAIDTQYF
size: many; J: TRBJ1-6; V: TRBV12-3/TRBV12-4; D: -; DNA: TGTGCCAGCCTAACCTCAACGGGGAGCTCCTATAATTCACCCCTCCACTTT; CDR3: CASLTSTGSSYNSPLHF
size: -; J: TRBJ1-2; V: TRBV6-2/TRBV6-3; D: -; DNA: TGTGCCAGCAGTGATACAGTCGCGAGGAGCACCTTC; CDR3: CASSDTVARSTF
size: -; J: TRBJ1-1; V: TRBV6-5; D: -; DNA: TGTGCCAGCAGTTACGGTCCAGGGTTAGGGACTGAAGCTTTCTTT; CDR3: CASSYGPGLGTEAFF
size: few; J: TRBJ2-5; V: TRBV5-4; D: TRBD1; DNA: TGTGCCAGCACCAGTGGGCCAGGGGGTTACGAGACCCAGTACTTC; CDR3: CASTSGPGGYETQYF
size: -; J: TRBJ2-1; V: TRBV6-2/TRBV6-3; D: TRBD2; DNA: TGTGCCAGCAGCAGGAGAAGACTAGCGGGGTACAATGAGCAGTTCTTC; CDR3: CASSRRRLAGYNEQFF
size: -; J: TRBJ2-1; V: TRBV5-1; D: TRBD2; DNA: TGCGCCAGCAGCTTGAGTCGAAGCGGGGGGGCCGGCGAGCAGTTCTTC; CDR3: CASSLSRSGGAGEQFF
size: -; J: TRBJ2-5; V: TRBV7-2; D: -; DNA: TGTGCCAGCAGCTCGCTTGGCAGGGCAGAGACCCAGTACTTC; CDR3: CASSSLGRAETQYF
size: few; J: TRBJ2-1; V: TRBV29-1; D: TRBD2; DNA: TGCAGCGTTTCCTCCACTAGCGGGGGGATTGAGCAGTTCTTC; CDR3: CSVSSTSGGIEQFF
size: many; J: TRBJ2-7; V: TRBV7-2; D: -; DNA: TGTGCCAGCAGCATCGTCCCGGGCGTAGGAGAGCAGTACTTC; CDR3: CASSIVPGVGEQYF
size: -; J: TRBJ2-5; V: TRBV5-1; D: -; DNA: TGCGCCAGCAGCGGCCAGAATCAGTGGGAAGAGACCCAGTACTTC; CDR3: CASSGQNQWEETQYF
size: few; J: TRBJ2-3; V: TRBV10-3; D: TRBD2; DNA: TGTGCCATCAGTGAGTCGAGTAGCGGGGGGATCACAGATACGCAGTATTTT; CDR3: CAISESSSGGITDTQYF
size: few; J: TRBJ2-2; V: TRBV28; D: -; DNA: TGTGCCAGCAGTTTAGCAGGGGTCGCCGGGGAGCTGTTTTTT; CDR3: CASSLAGVAGELFF
size: few; J: TRBJ2-5; V: TRBV5-1; D: TRBD1; DNA: TGCGCCAGCAGCCCGGACAGGGGGGAGGAGACCCAGTACTTC; CDR3: CASSPDRGEETQYF
size: few; J: TRBJ2-5; V: TRBV4-3; D: TRBD1; DNA: TGCGCCAGCAGCCAAGGACAGGGGGCGTTATCCCAAGAGACCCAGTACTTC; CDR3: CASSQGQGALSQETQYF
size: few; J: TRBJ2-2; V: TRBV6-4; D: -; DNA: TGTGCCAGCAGTGACTCGGCCACCGGGGAGCTGTTTTTT; CDR3: CASSDSATGELFF
size: -; J: TRBJ2-1; V: TRBV12-3/TRBV12-4; D: TRBD2; DNA: TGTGCCAGCAGCGGGGGGGTCAACAATGAGCAGTTCTTC; CDR3: CASSGGVNNEQFF
size: -; J: TRBJ2-3; V: TRBV5-4; D: TRBD2; DNA: TGTGCCAGCCTCCCGAGCGGGGGGGCCAAAGATACGCAGTATTTT; CDR3: CASLPSGGAKDTQYF
size: once; J: TRBJ2-6; V: TRBV5-5; D: -; DNA: TGTGCCAGCGGACTCCGGGCCCAAGCCGGGGCCAACGTCCTGACTTTC; CDR3: CASGLRAQAGANVLTF
size: many; J: TRBJ2-1; V: TRBV14; D: -; DNA: TGTGCCAGCAGCCAAAGTGGACCCAATGAGCAGTTCTTC; CDR3: CASSQSGPNEQFF
size: -; J: TRBJ2-7; V: TRBV7-9; D: -; DNA: TGTGCCAGCAGCTTCTTGGGGAGCCGCGAGCAGTACTTC; CDR3: CASSFLGSREQYF
size: few; J: TRBJ2-3; V: TRBV28; D: -; DNA: TGTGCCAGCAGTTTACTTCTAGGAGGTTTGGGAGATACGCAGTATTTT; CDR3: CASSLLLGGLGDTQYF
size: -; J: TRBJ2-3; V: TRBV25-1; D: -; DNA: TGTGCCAGCAGGGGGAGGGGGACGCAGTATTTT; CDR3: CASRGRGTQYF
size: -; J: TRBJ2-1; V: TRBV7-2; D: TRBD1; DNA: TGTGCCAGCAGCTGGTACAGGGGAAATGAGCAGTTCTTC; CDR3: CASSWYRGNEQFF
size: few; J: TRBJ1-4; V: TRBV20-1; D: -; DNA: TGCAGGACACCCGTTGCAACTAATGAAAAACTGTTTTTT; CDR3: CRTPVATNEKLFF
size: -; J: TRBJ1-5; V: TRBV20-1; D: -; DNA: TGCAGTGCTAGGGGACTCGGTAGCAATCAGCCCCAGCATTTT; CDR3: CSARGLGSNQPQHF
size: -; J: TRBJ2-1; V: TRBV4-1; D: TRBD2; DNA: TGCGCCAGCATCCAAGAGGAGCGGGGGACAAATGAGCAGTTCTTC; CDR3: CASIQEERGTNEQFF
size: -; J: TRBJ1-4; V: TRBV4-3; D: -; DNA: TGCGCCAGCAGCCAAGATAGGCACGCAACTAATGAAAAACTGTTTTTT; CDR3: CASSQDRHATNEKLFF
size: few; J: TRBJ2-5; V: TRBV7-9; D: -; DNA: TGTGCCAGCAGCTTATTGGCAATAAAACAAGAGACCCAGTACTTC; CDR3: CASSLLAIKQETQYF
size: -; J: TRBJ2-4; V: TRBV20-1; D: TRBD2; DNA: TGCAGTGCTATATCGGGAATAGCGGGGGGAAAAAACATTCAGTACTTC; CDR3: CSAISGIAGGKNIQYF
size: -; J: TRBJ1-5; V: TRBV30; D: -; DNA: TGTGCCTGGAGTGCCATGAGCAATCAGCCCCAGCATTTT; CDR3: CAWSAMSNQPQHF
size: -; J: TRBJ2-2; V: TRBV7-8; D: TRBD2; DNA: TGTGCCAGCAGCCCCCGGGGCGGGGGTAACGGGGAGCTGTTTTTT; CDR3: CASSPRGGGNGELFF
size: -; J: TRBJ2-2; V: TRBV6-2/TRBV6-3; D: TRBD2; DNA: TGTGCCAGCAGTCGACCGGGACTAGAACCCGGGGAGCTGTTTTTT; CDR3: CASSRPGLEPGELFF
size: -; J: TRBJ1-6; V: TRBV3-1; D: -; DNA: TGTGCCAGCAGCTCTACGAGGGATTCACCCCTCCACTTT; CDR3: CASSSTRDSPLHF
size: -; J: TRBJ2-1; V: TRBV20-1; D: -; DNA: TGCAGTGCTAGCGGGGCGGGCCCCTACAATGAGCAGTTCTTC; CDR3: CSASGAGPYNEQFF
size: many; J: TRBJ2-4; V: TRBV4-1; D: -; DNA: TGCGCCAGCAGCCTAAGGACGGGAAGATTAACAAACATTCAGTACTTC; CDR3: CASSLRTGRLTNIQYF
size: -; J: TRBJ1-6; V: TRBV6-1; D: TRBD1; DNA: TGTGCCACCCTAATGACAGGGTATAATTCACCCCTCCACTTT; CDR3: CATLMTGYNSPLHF
size: few; J: TRBJ2-5; V: TRBV20-1; D: -; DNA: TGCAGTGCTAGAGATCGTCCGGCGGTCCAAGAGACCCAGTACTTC; CDR3: CSARDRPAVQETQYF
size: -; J: TRBJ1-4; V: TRBV20-1; D: TRBD1; DNA: TGCAGTACCCGGCCGACAGGGAATGATAATGAAAAACTGTTTTTT; CDR3: CSTRPTGNDNEKLFF